A single sample gave rise to the 27 T cell receptor beta chains below, sequenced in a study of control samples from healthy donors and cancer patients. Sequenced by immunoSEQ multiplex PCR; TCRdb stores in-frame clones only, minus some. The table lists roughly 59,000 clones, roughly 90% of them singletons. What was sequenced was PBMCs. These TCRs come from a middle-aged man with colorectal cancer.

The CDR3 region is CAISESIGGRNEKLFF. The CDR3 nucleotides are TGTGCCATCAGTGAGTCGATTGGCGGCCGTAATGAAAAACTGTTTTTT. The gene calls are TRBV10-3 and TRBJ1-4; unclear D gene. There are 16 residues in the CDR3. V was clipped by 0 bases and J by 4 bases, with 12 bases between them. Germline CDR1 is ENHRY and CDR2 is SYGVKD.

This chain joins TRBV2 and TRBJ2-7; D gene unclear. This CDR3 has 17 amino acids. CDR1 and CDR2 (germline): SNHLY, FYNNEI. Trimming took off 5 bases at V and 4 bases at J, with 24 bases between the two ends. CDR3 DNA: TGTGCCAGCAGTCCAGACCATTTCAGCCTTCAACGGTACGAGCAGTACTTC. Protein: CASSPDHFSLQRYEQYF. Complete variable domain (other parts from reference TRBV2 and TRBJ2-7): EPEVTQTPSHQVTQMGQEVILRCVPISNHLYFYWYRQILGQKVEFLVSFYNNEISEKSEIFDDQFSVERPDGSNFTLKIRSTKLEDSAMYFCASSPDHFSLQRYEQYFGPGTRLTVT.

This clone was seen only a few times. V usage is TRBV5-1 and J usage is TRBJ2-1; 15 nucleotides match TRBD2. V was clipped by 4 bases and J by 4 bases; unmatched bases: 9. Germline CDR1 is SGHRS and CDR2 is YFSETQ. CDR3 size: 18 residues. This CDR3 is CASSRSTGLAGGYNEQFF. The CDR3, as DNA: TGCGCCAGCAGCAGGAGTACGGGACTAGCGGGGGGATACAATGAGCAGTTCTTC.

The CDR3 here is CASSLADVPDYEQYF. The CDR3, as DNA: TGTGCCAGCAGCCTGGCAGACGTCCCAGACTACGAGCAGTACTTC. The gene calls are TRBV9 and TRBJ2-7; D remains ambiguous. The V end was cut by 4 bases, the J end by 3 bases, with 17 bases between. The CDR3 contains 15 residues. Germline V gene data show CDR1 as SGDLS and CDR2 as YYNGEE.

The chain employs TRBV7-2 and TRBJ2-2; D remains ambiguous. Trimming removed 1 base from V and 3 bases from J, with 6 bases in between. This CDR3 comprises 14 residues. CDR1 and CDR2 (germline): SGHTA, FQGNSA. CDR3 nucleotide sequence: TGTGCCAGCAGCTTAGAAGGCCACACCGGGGAGCTGTTTTTT. The encoded protein is CASSLEGHTGELFF. Full variable domain (remainder filled in from reference TRBV7-2 and TRBJ2-2): GAGVSQSPSNKVTEKGKDVELRCDPISGHTALYWYRQSLGQGLEFLIYFQGNSAPDKSGLPSDRFSAERTGGSVSTLTIQRTQQEDSAVYLCASSLEGHTGELFFGEGSRLTVL.

The CDR3 loop reads CASKLTGSTGELFF. DNA for the CDR3: TGCGCCAGCAAACTAACAGGGTCAACCGGGGAGCTGTTTTTT. This chain links TRBV5-1 with TRBJ2-2, with D maybe TRBD1 (6 bases). The V gene lost 6 bases and the J gene lost 5 bases, with 14 bases spanning the gap. This CDR3 comprises 14 residues. The germline V gene encodes CDR1 SGHRS and CDR2 YFSETQ. The full variable domain, with the rest looked up from reference TRBV5-1 and TRBJ2-2, is KAGVTQTPRYLIKTRGQQVTLSCSPISGHRSVSWYQQTPGQGLQFLFEYFSETQRNKGNFPGRFSGRQFSNSRSEMNVSTLELGDSALYLCASKLTGSTGELFFGEGSRLTVL.

The rearrangement uses TRBV18 and TRBJ1-4; D perhaps matches TRBD1 (6 bases). The CDR3 is 14 amino acids. V lost 1 base and J lost 7, with 10 bases in between. Germline assignment: CDR1 KGHSH and CDR2 LQKENI. In nucleotides, the CDR3 is TGTGCCAGCTCACCACAAACAGGGTTTGAAAAACTGTTTTTT. Amino acid sequence: CASSPQTGFEKLFF.

V is TRBV5-6 and J is TRBJ1-2; D unresolved. This CDR3 has 14 amino acids. V was clipped by 0 bases and J by 0 bases, with 6 bases between them. CDR1 and CDR2 from the germline V gene are SGHDT and YYEEEE. The DNA for the CDR3 is TGTGCCAGCAGCTTGGTTCAGGCTAACTATGGCTACACCTTC. Its translation: CASSLVQANYGYTF.

The J gene is TRBJ2-2, the V gene TRBV9, with a weak D call TRBD2 (6 bases). Trimming left V 0 bases short and J 0 bases short, with 12 bases between. Germline lookup yields CDR1 SGDLS and CDR2 YYNGEE. The CDR3 loop spans 17 amino acids. In nucleotides, the CDR3 is TGTGCCAGCAGCGTAGGACTAGGCGGAGCGAACACCGGGGAGCTGTTTTTT. It encodes CASSVGLGGANTGELFF.

The rearrangement links TRBV5-1 to TRBJ2-5; D is unclear. The germline V gene encodes CDR1 SGHRS and CDR2 YFSETQ. This CDR3 has 15 amino acids. Trimming stripped 0 bases from V and 2 bases from J, with 11 bases between. The CDR3 spells CASSLGPSMQETQYF. As DNA, the CDR3 is TGCGCCAGCAGCTTGGGTCCGTCCATGCAAGAGACCCAGTACTTC.

This chain joins TRBV7-8 and TRBJ1-2, with a possible D match to TRBD1 (6 bases). Germline loops: CDR1 SGHVS, CDR2 FQNEAQ. The germline V and J ends were trimmed by 4 bases and 1 base, with 16 bases remaining between them. The CDR3 runs to 16 residues. The CDR3 loop reads CASSSSGGAFNYGYTF. As DNA, the CDR3 is TGTGCCAGCAGCTCGTCGGGGGGCGCCTTTAACTATGGCTACACCTTC.

The V call is TRBV10-1, the J call TRBJ2-5; TRBD2 aligns across 12 bases. With V trimmed by 7 bases and J by 3 bases, 3 bases remained unmatched. This CDR3 is built from 14 residues. Germline CDR1 reads WNHNN; CDR2 reads SYGVQD (reference sequence). The CDR3 sequence is CASILAGGKETQYF. The CDR3 DNA is TGCGCCAGCATACTAGCGGGGGGAAAAGAGACCCAGTACTTC.

J is TRBJ1-4 and V is TRBV6-5; tentative D call: TRBD1 (6 bases). Trimming pared 8 bases from V and 4 bases from J, leaving 14 bases between. The germline V gene has CDR1 MNHEY and CDR2 SVGAGI. The length of the CDR3 is 14 residues. CDR3: CASFKGDLNEKLFF. CDR3 bases: TGTGCCAGCTTCAAGGGGGATCTTAATGAAAAACTGTTTTTT.

The gene calls are TRBV30 and TRBJ1-2; 7 positions match TRBD1. The CDR3 contains 11 residues. Per germline, CDR1 GTSNPN and CDR2 SVGIG (reference sequence). Unmatched junction bases numbered 1, after V lost 5 bases and J lost 4 bases. CDR3 bases: TGTGCCTGGCGGGACAGCTATGGCTACACCTTC. This translates into CAWRDSYGYTF.

This sequence joins TRBV13 and TRBJ2-7; no clear D. The CDR3 contains 12 residues. CDR1 is PRHDT and CDR2 is FYEKMQ in the germline V gene (reference sequence). V was trimmed by 2 bases and J by 5 bases, leaving 7 bases between them. Written as DNA, the CDR3 is TGTGCCAGCAGCTTAAGGTACCACGAGCAGTACTTC. Its protein is CASSLRYHEQYF.

The V call is TRBV27, the J call TRBJ1-5; TRBD1 is a possible D gene (6 bases). In germline, CDR1 is MNHEY, CDR2 SMNVEV (reference sequence). This CDR3 contains 16 residues. The V and J ends lost 6 bases and 4 bases respectively, with 19 bases between them. CDR3 sequence reads: CASSPTTGSRNQPQHF. CDR3 sequence (DNA): TGTGCCAGCAGCCCAACCACAGGGAGTCGAAATCAGCCCCAGCATTTT.

The gene calls are TRBV7-6 and TRBJ2-5, with D possibly TRBD1 on 6 matching bases. Trimming removed 1 base from V and 5 bases from J, with 14 bases in between. CDR1 is SGHVS and CDR2 is FNYEAQ in the germline V gene. CDR3 length equals 15 residues. CDR3 bases: TGTGCCAGCAGCTTAGGTCTTACAGGGTATGAGACCCAGTACTTC. Residues: CASSLGLTGYETQYF.

The chain couples TRBV5-1 to TRBJ2-5; TRBD2 matches at 11 bases. The germline V gene has CDR1 SGHRS and CDR2 YFSETQ. After removal of 0 bases from V and 4 bases from J, the junction contained 2 bases not matched to a gene. The length of the CDR3 is 15 residues. The CDR3 here is CASSLVTSGVETQYF. The CDR3 DNA follows: TGCGCCAGCAGCTTGGTGACTAGCGGGGTAGAGACCCAGTACTTC. The variable domain in full, completed from reference TRBV5-1 and TRBJ2-5, reads KAGVTQTPRYLIKTRGQQVTLSCSPISGHRSVSWYQQTPGQGLQFLFEYFSETQRNKGNFPGRFSGRQFSNSRSEMNVSTLELGDSALYLCASSLVTSGVETQYFGPGTRLLVL.

The V and J genes are TRBV5-8 and TRBJ2-1; TRBD2 matches at 8 bases. CDR1 and CDR2 from the germline V gene are SGHTS and YDEGEE. The ends lost 7 bases at V and 7 bases at J; junction bases unmatched: 10. The CDR3 contains 14 residues. CDR3 bases: TGTGCCAGCCCCCGGGGGGGGCCGAGTAATGAGCAGTTCTTC. Translation gives CASPRGGPSNEQFF.

The J gene is TRBJ2-2, the V gene TRBV7-2, with TRBD1 matching 10 bases. Germline CDR1 and CDR2: SGHTA and FQGNSA. The length of the CDR3 is 15 residues. V shed 5 bases and J 5 bases; nucleotides not matched to a gene: 5. This chain's CDR3 is CASSLRDRGTGELFF. In DNA, the CDR3 is TGTGCCAGCAGCCTCCGGGACAGGGGAACCGGGGAGCTGTTTTTT.

V and J are TRBV19 and TRBJ2-2; D ambiguous. This CDR3 is 15 amino acids long. V shed 6 bases and J shed 7 bases, with 18 bases lying between them. CDR1 LNHDA and CDR2 SQIVND come from the germline V gene (reference sequence). The CDR3 is CASSPPPGLGGELFF. The DNA for the CDR3 is TGTGCCAGTAGCCCCCCCCCTGGGCTCGGCGGGGAGCTGTTTTTT.

The chain employs TRBV12-3 or TRBV12-4 and TRBJ2-2; unclear D gene. The CDR3 runs to 12 residues. Trimming left V 6 bases short and J 10 bases short, with 12 bases between. The CDR3 is CASSPNRMELFF. In DNA form, the CDR3 reads TGTGCCAGCAGCCCGAATCGAATGGAGCTGTTTTTT.

V gene TRBV11-3 combines with J gene TRBJ1-2; a weak D match, TRBD1 (6 bases). The CDR3 has 13 residues. Germline-derived CDR1 and CDR2 are SGHNT and YENEEA. The germline V and J ends were trimmed by 2 bases and 8 bases, with 12 bases remaining between them. The DNA of the CDR3 is TGTGCCAGCAGCTTACGGGGGGCGCGGGGCTACACCTTC. Residues: CASSLRGARGYTF.

The CDR3 DNA reads as TGCGCCAGCAGTGAGTCGAGTTTAGCGGGGACATACGAGCAGTACTTC. It specifies CASSESSLAGTYEQYF. The genes are TRBV10-1 and TRBJ2-7; 8 bases fit TRBD2. The CDR3 loop spans 16 amino acids. The V segment lost 0 bases and the J segment 4 bases; nucleotides outside the gene matches: 8. Per the germline V gene, CDR1 is WNHNN and CDR2 is SYGVQD (reference sequence).

The chain uses TRBV7-2 and TRBJ2-1; 7 bases line up with TRBD2. This CDR3 comprises 15 residues. Germline V lookup: CDR1 SGHTA, CDR2 FQGNSA. V was clipped by 2 bases and J by 4 bases; unmatched bases: 5. The CDR3 sequence: CASSLNTGGYNEQFF. CDR3 nucleotide sequence: TGTGCCAGCAGCTTAAACACGGGGGGTTACAATGAGCAGTTCTTC.

The rearrangement links TRBV10-3 to TRBJ2-5; a possible D gene is TRBD2 (7 bases). CDR1 is ENHRY and CDR2 is SYGVKD in the germline V gene. The length of the CDR3 is 14 residues. V lost 5 bases and J lost 4, with 14 bases in between. For the CDR3, the DNA is TGTGCCATCAGTAGAGGGGGGGGTGGAGAGACCCAGTACTTC. Translation: CAISRGGGGETQYF.

The chain has TRBV6-2 or TRBV6-3 and TRBJ1-1; TRBD1 aligns across 7 bases. J lost 0 bases, V lost 5 bases, and 6 bases had no gene match. The CDR3 covers 15 residues. Germline CDR1 and CDR2: MNHEY and SVGEGT. The CDR3 protein is CASSPARGLNTEAFF. The CDR3 coding sequence is TGTGCCAGCAGTCCGGCGAGGGGGCTGAACACTGAAGCTTTCTTT.